Listed here are 4 T cell receptor beta chains from one sample, sequenced in a study of blood T cell repertoires in COVID-19. Here immunoSEQ multiplex PCR was the method, and the copy in TCRdb shows in-frame clones only, minus some. The sample yields some 85,000 clones, nearly 90% seen once. The sequenced sample was peripheral blood. The receptor source for this set is a man aged 45-65 years with acute or convalescent COVID-19.

This clone is a singleton in its sample. The V and J genes are TRBV30 and TRBJ1-2; no definite D call. The CDR3 extends over 12 amino acids. The germline V gene has CDR1 GTSNPN and CDR2 SVGIG (reference sequence). V was trimmed by 6 bases and J by 0 bases, leaving 8 bases between them. This CDR3 is CACRAANYGYTF. CDR3 coding DNA: TGTGCCTGTAGAGCGGCTAACTATGGCTACACCTTC.

The V gene is TRBV7-6, the J gene TRBJ2-5; possible D gene TRBD2, 5 bases. CDR1 and CDR2 from the germline V gene are SGHVS and FNYEAQ. Trimming cost V 8 bases and J 5 bases, with 12 bases left between them. CDR3 length: 12 amino acids. CDR3 loop: CASSPSGETQYF. The DNA for the CDR3 is TGTGCCAGCTCTCCAAGCGGCGAGACCCAGTACTTC.

The chain recombines TRBV30 with TRBJ2-6; D not certain. The CDR3 length is 15 residues. V was trimmed by 3 bases and J by 0 bases, leaving 9 bases between them. CDR1 is GTSNPN, CDR2 SVGIG, per germline (reference sequence). The CDR3 spells CAWSPLASGANVLTF. In DNA, the CDR3 is TGTGCCTGGAGCCCCCTGGCCTCTGGGGCCAACGTCCTGACTTTC. The whole variable domain, filled in from reference TRBV30 and TRBJ2-6, reads SQTIHQWPATLVQPVGSPLSLECTVEGTSNPNLYWYRQAAGRGLQLLFYSVGIGQISSEVPQNLSASRPQDRQFILSSKKLLLSDSGFYLCAWSPLASGANVLTFGAGSRLTVL.

The CDR3 DNA sequence: TGCGCCAGCAGCTTGGCGGCGGCATACAATGAGCAGTTCTTC. This gives the protein CASSLAAAYNEQFF. This chain joins TRBV5-1 and TRBJ2-1; D unresolved. Germline V CDR1 and CDR2: SGHRS, YFSETQ. V lost 0 bases and J 4 bases, leaving 8 bases between the germline ends. This CDR3 comprises 14 residues. Filled out from reference TRBV5-1 and TRBJ2-1, the complete variable domain reads KAGVTQTPRYLIKTRGQQVTLSCSPISGHRSVSWYQQTPGQGLQFLFEYFSETQRNKGNFPGRFSGRQFSNSRSEMNVSTLELGDSALYLCASSLAAAYNEQFFGPGTRLTVL.